This T cell receptor (beta chain) was obtained from a study of cytomegalovirus exposure and HLA in healthy donors. Overall study: Roughly four fifths of approximately 400 genotyped donors fell in the Caucasian-associated ancestry cluster.

Trimming cost V 6 bases and J 4 bases, with 13 bases left between them. CDR3 size: 15 residues. CDR1 is SNHLY and CDR2 is FYNNEI in the germline V gene. Vbeta (60) and Jbeta (13) primers were used in the PCR. Sequencing used immunoSEQ multiplex PCR; TCRdb keeps in-frame clones, though not all of them. The sample holds 150,000 to 200,000 clones, about 80% seen once. Study outcomes and limitations: In most subjects, TCR beta sequences reportedly gave accurate predictions of HLA-A and HLA-B alleles.

Comment on this clone: Its antigen remains unknown.

Specimen: PBMCs. The chain couples TRBV2 to TRBJ1-6, with D possibly matching TRBD1 (6 bases). The sequence came from a man between 18 and 35 years old in good health and CMV-seropositive. The CDR3 sequence is CASSAGQRYNSPLHF. Here the CDR3 DNA reads TGTGCCAGCAGCGCAGGACAGAGATATAATTCACCCCTCCACTTT.